The sequence of this T cell receptor beta chain was determined in a study of cytomegalovirus exposure and HLA in healthy donors (dated by TCRdb to about 2017). Notes on the research overall: In an earlier analysis of 587 of the donors, 276 Gb of sequence data and approximately 120 million unique TCR beta sequences from about 179 million T cells were reported. About 300 gigabases of sequencing data and 91 million or so unique TCR sequences made up an early release that covered roughly 670 HLA-typed donors. Of the roughly 410 genotyped donors, approximately 81% were placed in the genetic ancestry cluster associated with self-reported Caucasian donors. The study aimed to test whether signatures of past pathogen exposure could be identified by cataloging public T cell receptors. The study profiled the T cell repertoires of about 640 subjects by immunosequencing and related them to cytomegalovirus serostatus. Along with the 666-subject first cohort, a separate validation cohort of about 110 different subjects was used. The study combined high-throughput TCR immunosequencing, statistical association of individual TCRs with disease status, and machine learning to predict cytomegalovirus infection status. A later analysis re-analyzed previously published TCR beta repertoires from approximately 670 donors and added high-resolution HLA genotyping to study TCR occurrence patterns. In the later analysis, no new phenotypic data were used to find candidate immune exposures; instead, reliance was placed on TCR beta sequences and their occurrence across donors. In an earlier analysis of roughly 540 of the donors, high-throughput TCR beta sequencing was used to judge whether each TCR beta V gene segment behaved as functional or pseudogenic. Donor age, sex, ethnicity and CMV serostatus were compiled together with the repertoire data. A later genetic analysis used genome-wide SNP genotypes for about 55% of the 666 donors, treating that subset as a discovery cohort. Every repertoire in the discovery cohort had been generated on one and the same sequencing platform. Both class I and class II loci were covered by HLA typing, at four-digit resolution. Typing coverage differed by locus: A, B, C, DRB1 and DQB1 were typed in about 629-640 donors, DQA1 in approximately 520, DPA1 in some 610, and DPB1 in 472. About five DR-DQ haplotypes were handled as single units for association and clustering because linkage in the cohort was strong. Across about 380 genotyped donors of the cohort, an average of 235,054 unique TCR beta nucleotide sequences per donor were sequenced, and roughly a sixth of those sequences were non-productive. Broader findings and caveats from the paper: Immune exposure information for the cohort was limited to CMV serostatus. Linkage disequilibrium might explain the correlated functional status among segregating V segments, but an unknown experimental factor could not be ruled out. Some IMGT-functional V segments, including TRBV6-2 and TRBV6-3, could not be told apart with the 87-base-pair reads, so those segments were excluded. It was suggested by the authors that the approach could potentially be generalized to other disease states and immunological phenotypes. In a later genetic analysis, fewer N-insertions in productive TCRs were reported among donors in an Asian-associated ancestry cluster than the 666-donor mean. Most CMV-associated TCR beta chains appeared to be HLA-restricted in a later analysis, and the HLA associations seemed to be driven largely by CMV exposure. Because some donors lacked HLA typing at each locus, the association tests relied only on the typed subset. A further reported finding was that TCR beta sequences accurately predicted the HLA-A and HLA-B alleles for most subjects in the first cohort. A few of the identified cytomegalovirus-associated TCR beta chains were confirmed in vitro to be specific for cytomegalovirus antigens. A group of highly shared sequence variants was considered likely to be a technical artifact of the sequencing pipeline. A total of 164 TCR beta chains were listed by the study as associated with cytomegalovirus. Around 16 rarely observed V segments, including chromosome 9 orphons, were excluded from the earlier analysis of just under 600 of the donors because counts were too low. The presence/absence analyses assumed that sequencing depth was roughly uniform across donors, and that assumption may not be true. In a later analysis, TCR association rates were found to vary across HLA loci, with the most associated TCRs seen for DRB1 alleles and the fewest for HLA-C alleles. In a later analysis, several top co-occurrence clusters were reported to appear linked to parvovirus B19, influenza, CMV and Epstein-Barr virus. The classifier was reported to diagnose cytomegalovirus status with high specificity and sensitivity in both the original and validation cohorts. In an earlier analysis of some 500 of the donors, most TCR beta V segments appeared in productive rearrangements about 87% or about 30% of the time, broadly matching IMGT annotations. While some public TCRs were present in many individuals, most TCR sequences turned up only very rarely across donors. In a later analysis, around 17,000 TCR beta sequences were associated with specific HLA alleles at a false discovery rate of 0.05. An association between a missense DCLRE1C variant and V-gene and J-gene trimming of TCR beta chains was found in a later genetic analysis and replicated in an independent cohort. Compared with equally common non-associated chains, HLA-associated TCR beta chains in a later analysis were more clonally expanded and had lower generation probabilities. The cohort was sequenced for TCR beta chains only, and without alpha or paired-chain data the features that could be detected were limited. When HLA alleles, especially DR and DQ, strongly co-occurred, attributing TCR associations to individual alleles was difficult.

Measured from the cysteine to the phenylalanine, the CDR3 is 14 residues long. Only the CDR3 DNA is retained, 42 bases long and in frame from the first base. The germline V gene (reference sequence) supplies CDR1 PRHDT and CDR2 FYEKMQ. V is reduced by 6 bases and J by 3 bases, leaving a spacing of 14 bases between them. The cohort was made up of 666 healthy bone marrow donors. Cohort members were all nominally healthy when sampled, although unrecorded immune exposures were likely present. The donor tested CMV seronegative and was one of the 352 seronegative cohort members. Each donor provided a peripheral blood sample, and peripheral blood mononuclear cells were used for TCR beta sequencing. The Qiagen DNeasy Blood Extraction Kit was used to extract genomic DNA from the blood cell samples. A word on this clone: Its antigen is not yet known. There are no base qualities to consult, and no much larger clone falls within one base.

Libraries were made using the immunoSEQ multiplex PCR assay. For the multiplex PCR, a mixture combining 60 forward primers for TCR Vbeta segments and 13 reverse primers for TCR Jbeta segments was used. The CDR3 region of rearranged TCR beta genes was amplified from genomic DNA by a multiplex PCR assay. The amplified TCR beta libraries were sequenced on the Illumina HiSeq System as 87-base-pair reads. In the source study's methods: In a later analysis, roughly 80 million unique TCR beta chains were counted across the approximately 670 repertoires, and roughly 11 million of these chains were shared by at least two donors. Raw reads were error-corrected and collapsed into unique sequences by a nearest-neighbor algorithm in which closely related sequences were merged to remove PCR and sequencing errors. V, D and J gene segments were assigned by aligning CDR3 sequences to IMGT reference sequences. For a sequence to be retained, a match of at least six nucleotides was required to both a V gene segment and a J gene segment. Rearrangements were classified as productive when the CDR3 lacked stop codons and remained in frame with V and J, and all other rearrangements were classified as non-productive. CDR3 was defined by IMGT convention, running from the second conserved V-encoded cysteine to the conserved J-encoded phenylalanine. Sequences without an unambiguous match to a single V gene segment were excluded from the earlier analysis of approximately 600 of the donors. In an earlier analysis of a few hundred of the donors, a V segment was called functional when productive rearrangements were above 56.7%, and segregating when the standard deviation between donors exceeded 5%. A statistical classification framework was built for diagnosing cytomegalovirus status from the catalog of TCR beta chain sequences. V and J gene assignment, in a later analysis, came from comparing TCR nucleotide sequences with IMGT/GENE-DB human TR gene sequences. A later analysis assigned CDR3 sequences and most-parsimonious VDJ recombination scenarios with the TCRdist pipeline. In a later analysis, every TCR beta chain was defined by the combination of its CDR3 amino acid sequence and its V-gene family, and reads without a unique V-gene family were dropped. As a way to deal with suspected cross-contamination and a sequencing artifact, a later analysis dropped 592 nucleotide sequences that were highly shared and had low generation probability. A later analysis calculated a clonal expansion index for each public chain from normalized within-repertoire ranks of inferred template counts. Generation probabilities in a later analysis came from a VDJ recombination model fitted to out-of-frame rearrangements, and those results were checked against IGoR. Hypergeometric tests were used in a later analysis to score TCR-TCR, TCR-HLA and TCR-CMV co-occurrence, with a repertoire-size bias correction applied to the TCR pairs. To estimate false discovery rates, a later analysis permuted the HLA or CMV assignments 20 times. A later analysis grouped co-occurring TCRs with DBSCAN, adding TCRdist sequence similarity when clustering within HLA-allele-positive subsets. Repertoires with fewer than 30,000 or more than 120,000 public chains were left out of co-occurrence clustering, as were five repertoires with anomalous nucleotide sharing. This immuneACCESS table, as held by TCRdb, lists in-frame sequences with V and J called but not all clones. Of the missing ones, under half trace to an unresolved V gene in checked studies; the others have no known cause. The DNA gave D and trimming, while V, J and clone size come from that table. In this sample the table shows 60,000 to 75,000 clones, 85% to 90% of which occur a single time. Roughly a tenth of the sample is held by the ten biggest clonotypes.

The chain employs TRBV13 and TRBJ1-1, and TRBD1 may be the D gene, going by 6 matching bases. The clonotype was recovered from a female donor in good health and CMV-seronegative. The sequenced material came from PBMCs. CDR3 region: CASRIQGGDTEAFF. At the DNA level, the sequence is TGTGCCAGCAGAATACAGGGAGGGGACACTGAAGCTTTCTTT.